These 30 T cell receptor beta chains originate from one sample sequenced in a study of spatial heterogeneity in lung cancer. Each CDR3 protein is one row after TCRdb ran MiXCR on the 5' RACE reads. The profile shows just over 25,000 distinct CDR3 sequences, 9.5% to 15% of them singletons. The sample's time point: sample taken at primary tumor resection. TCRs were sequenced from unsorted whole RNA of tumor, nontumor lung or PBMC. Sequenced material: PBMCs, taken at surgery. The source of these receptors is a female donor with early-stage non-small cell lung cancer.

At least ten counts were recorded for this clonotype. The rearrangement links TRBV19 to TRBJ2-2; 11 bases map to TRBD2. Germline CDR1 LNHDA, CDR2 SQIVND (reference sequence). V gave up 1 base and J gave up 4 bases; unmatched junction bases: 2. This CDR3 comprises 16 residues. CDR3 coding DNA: TGTGCCAGTAGTATAGGTAGCGGGAGGGGCACCGGGGAGCTGTTTTTT. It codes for CASSIGSGRGTGELFF.

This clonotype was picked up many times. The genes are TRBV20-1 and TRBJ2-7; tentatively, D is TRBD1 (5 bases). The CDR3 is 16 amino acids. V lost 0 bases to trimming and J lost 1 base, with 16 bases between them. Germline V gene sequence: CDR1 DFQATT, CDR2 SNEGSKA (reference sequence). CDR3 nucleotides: TGCAGTGCTAGAGATCAGGACATCCTAAGGTCCTACGAGCAGTACTTC. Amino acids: CSARDQDILRSYEQYF.

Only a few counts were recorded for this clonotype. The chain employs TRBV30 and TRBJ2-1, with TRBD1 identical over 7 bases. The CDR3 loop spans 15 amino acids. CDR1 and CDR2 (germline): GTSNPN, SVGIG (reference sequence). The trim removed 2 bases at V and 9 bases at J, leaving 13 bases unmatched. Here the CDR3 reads CAWSPGTDPWGEQFF. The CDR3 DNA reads TGTGCCTGGAGTCCAGGGACAGATCCCTGGGGTGAGCAGTTCTTC.

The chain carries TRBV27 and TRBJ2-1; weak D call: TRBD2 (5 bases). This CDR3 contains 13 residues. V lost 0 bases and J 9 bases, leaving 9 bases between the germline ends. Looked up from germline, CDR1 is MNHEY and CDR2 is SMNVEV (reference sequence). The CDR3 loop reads CASSLSPRGEQFF. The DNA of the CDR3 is TGTGCCAGCAGTTTATCCCCCCGGGGTGAGCAGTTCTTC.

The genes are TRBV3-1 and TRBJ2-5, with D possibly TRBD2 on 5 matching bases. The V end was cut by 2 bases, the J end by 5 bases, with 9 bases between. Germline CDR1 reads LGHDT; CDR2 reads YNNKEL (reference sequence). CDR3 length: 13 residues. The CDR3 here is CASSQSGMETQYF. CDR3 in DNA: TGTGCCAGCAGCCAATCGGGGATGGAGACCCAGTACTTC.

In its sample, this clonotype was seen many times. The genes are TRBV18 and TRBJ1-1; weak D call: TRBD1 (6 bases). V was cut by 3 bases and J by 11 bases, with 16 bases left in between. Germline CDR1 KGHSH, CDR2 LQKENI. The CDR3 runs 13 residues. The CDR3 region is CASSPSRGQRAFF. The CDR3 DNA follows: TGTGCCAGCTCACCCTCTCGGGGACAACGGGCTTTCTTT.

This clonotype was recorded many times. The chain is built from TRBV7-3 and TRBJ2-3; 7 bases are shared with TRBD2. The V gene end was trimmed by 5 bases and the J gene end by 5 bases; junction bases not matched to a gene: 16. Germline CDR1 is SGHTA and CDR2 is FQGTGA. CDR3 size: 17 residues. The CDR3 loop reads CASSPQGGGGLRDTQYF. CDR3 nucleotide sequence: TGTGCCAGCAGCCCCCAGGGTGGGGGAGGGCTTAGAGATACGCAGTATTTT. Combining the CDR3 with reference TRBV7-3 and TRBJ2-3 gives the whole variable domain GAGVSQTPSNKVTEKGKYVELRCDPISGHTALYWYRQSLGQGPEFLIYFQGTGAADDSGLPNDRFFAVRPEGSVSTLKIQRTERGDSAVYLCASSPQGGGGLRDTQYFGPGTRLTVL.

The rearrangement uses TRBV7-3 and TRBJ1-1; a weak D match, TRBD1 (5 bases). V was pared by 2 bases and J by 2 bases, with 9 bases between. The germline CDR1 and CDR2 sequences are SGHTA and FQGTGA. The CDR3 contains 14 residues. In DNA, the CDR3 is TGTGCCAGCAGCTTAGCTGGACAAAACACTGAAGCTTTCTTT. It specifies CASSLAGQNTEAFF.

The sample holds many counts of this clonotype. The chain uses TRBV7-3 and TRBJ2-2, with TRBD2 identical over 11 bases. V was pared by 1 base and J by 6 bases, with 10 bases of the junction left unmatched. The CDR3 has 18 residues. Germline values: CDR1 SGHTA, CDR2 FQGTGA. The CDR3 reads CASSLMAALAGGSGELFF. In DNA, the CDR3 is TGTGCCAGCAGCTTAATGGCCGCCCTAGCGGGGGGCTCCGGGGAGCTGTTTTTT.

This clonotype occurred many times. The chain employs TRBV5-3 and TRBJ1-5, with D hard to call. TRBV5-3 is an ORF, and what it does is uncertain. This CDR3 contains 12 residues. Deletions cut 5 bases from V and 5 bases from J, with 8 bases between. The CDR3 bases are TGTGCCAGAAGACGGAAAGATCAGCCCCAGCATTTT. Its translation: CARRRKDQPQHF.

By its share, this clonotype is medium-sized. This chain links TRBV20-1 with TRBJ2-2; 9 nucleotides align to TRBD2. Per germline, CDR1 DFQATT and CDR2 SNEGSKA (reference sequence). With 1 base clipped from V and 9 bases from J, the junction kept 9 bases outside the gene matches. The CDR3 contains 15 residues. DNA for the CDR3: TGCAGTGCTAGAGCCGGGACTAGCTGGTTCCGGGAGCTGTTTTTT. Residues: CSARAGTSWFRELFF.

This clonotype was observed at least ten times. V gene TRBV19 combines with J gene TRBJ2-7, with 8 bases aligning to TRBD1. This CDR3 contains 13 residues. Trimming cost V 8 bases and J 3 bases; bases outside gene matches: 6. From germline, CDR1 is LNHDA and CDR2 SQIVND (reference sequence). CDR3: CASSGQEDYEQYF. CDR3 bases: TGTGCCAGTTCGGGACAGGAGGACTACGAGCAGTACTTC.

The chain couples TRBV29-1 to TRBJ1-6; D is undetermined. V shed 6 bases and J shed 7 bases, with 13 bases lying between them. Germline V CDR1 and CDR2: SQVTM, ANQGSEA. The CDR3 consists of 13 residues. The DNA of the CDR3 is TGCAGCGTCCGAACTGCGGGGAATTCACCCCTCCACTTT. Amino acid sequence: CSVRTAGNSPLHF.

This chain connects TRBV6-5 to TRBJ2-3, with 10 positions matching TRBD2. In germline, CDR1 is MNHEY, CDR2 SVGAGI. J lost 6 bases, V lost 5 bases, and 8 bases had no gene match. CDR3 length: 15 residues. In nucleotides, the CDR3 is TGTGCCAGCAGTACTTTAGCGGGGGGCTGGGATACGCAGTATTTT. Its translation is CASSTLAGGWDTQYF.

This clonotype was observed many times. The CDR3 bases are TGTGCCAGCAACCCAACGGGGCAGGGTAACACCGGGGAGCTGTTTTTT. Its protein product is CASNPTGQGNTGELFF. V and J are TRBV7-9 and TRBJ2-2; D is perhaps TRBD1 or TRBD2 (5 bases each). There are 16 residues in the CDR3. V gave up 7 bases and J gave up 2 bases, with 17 bases separating them. Germline values: CDR1 SEHNR, CDR2 FQNEAQ (reference sequence). The variable domain in full, completed from reference TRBV7-9 and TRBJ2-2, reads DTGVSQNPRHKITKRGQNVTFRCDPISEHNRLYWYRQTLGQGPEFLTYFQNEAQLEKSRLLSDRFSAERPKGSFSTLEIQRTEQGDSAMYLCASNPTGQGNTGELFFGEGSRLTVL.

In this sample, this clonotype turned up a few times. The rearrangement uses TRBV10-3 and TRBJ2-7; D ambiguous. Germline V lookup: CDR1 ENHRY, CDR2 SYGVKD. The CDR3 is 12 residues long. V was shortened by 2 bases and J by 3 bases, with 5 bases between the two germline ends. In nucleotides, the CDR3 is TGTGCCATCAGTGAGCAAAGCTACGAGCAGTACTTC. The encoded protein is CAISEQSYEQYF.

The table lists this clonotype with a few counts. The chain's CDR3 is CASSLGVAASSTDTQYF. The CDR3 region has the DNA TGCGCCAGCAGCTTGGGTGTGGCGGCTAGTAGCACAGATACGCAGTATTTT. The chain employs TRBV5-1 and TRBJ2-3; D gene unclear. Deletions cut 0 bases from V and 0 bases from J, with 14 bases between. This CDR3 has 17 amino acids. In germline, CDR1 is SGHRS, CDR2 YFSETQ.

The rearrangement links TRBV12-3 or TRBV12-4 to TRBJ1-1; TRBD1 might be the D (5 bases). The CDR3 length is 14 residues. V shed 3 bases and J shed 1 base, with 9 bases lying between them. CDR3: CASSFQGSNTEAFF. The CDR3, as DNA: TGTGCCAGCAGTTTTCAGGGCTCGAACACTGAAGCTTTCTTT.

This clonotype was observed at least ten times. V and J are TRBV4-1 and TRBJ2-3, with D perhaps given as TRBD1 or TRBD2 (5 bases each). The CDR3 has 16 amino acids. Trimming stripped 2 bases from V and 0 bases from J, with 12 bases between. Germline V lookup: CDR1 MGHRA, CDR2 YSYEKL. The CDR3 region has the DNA TGCGCCAGCAGCCAACCGGGACCCAAGAGCACAGATACGCAGTATTTT. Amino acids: CASSQPGPKSTDTQYF.

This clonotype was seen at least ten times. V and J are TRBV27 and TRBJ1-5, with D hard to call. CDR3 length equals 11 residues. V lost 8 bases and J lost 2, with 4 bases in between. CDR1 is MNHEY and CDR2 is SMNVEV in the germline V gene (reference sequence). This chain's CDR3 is CASGGNQPQHF. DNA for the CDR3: TGTGCCAGCGGGGGCAATCAGCCCCAGCATTTT.

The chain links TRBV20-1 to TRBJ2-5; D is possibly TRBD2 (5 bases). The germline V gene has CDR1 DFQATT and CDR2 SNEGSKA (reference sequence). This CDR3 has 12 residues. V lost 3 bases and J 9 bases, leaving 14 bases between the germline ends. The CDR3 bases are TGCAGTGCTAGGAGGCCCGCGGGTGCCCAGTACTTC. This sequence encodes CSARRPAGAQYF.

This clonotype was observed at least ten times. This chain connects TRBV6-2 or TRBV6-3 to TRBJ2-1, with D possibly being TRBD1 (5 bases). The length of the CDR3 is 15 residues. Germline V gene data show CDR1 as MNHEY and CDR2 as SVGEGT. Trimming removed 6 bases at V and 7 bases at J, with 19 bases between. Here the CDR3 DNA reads TGTGCCAGCAGCTGGGGCTTGGGCTCCTCGAATGAGCAGTTCTTC. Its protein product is CASSWGLGSSNEQFF.

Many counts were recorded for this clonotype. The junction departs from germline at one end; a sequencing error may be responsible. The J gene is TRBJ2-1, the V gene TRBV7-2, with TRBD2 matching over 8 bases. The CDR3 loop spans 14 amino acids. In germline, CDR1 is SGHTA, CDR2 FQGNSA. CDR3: CASSFGLASNEQFF. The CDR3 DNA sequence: TGTGCCAGCAGCTTCGGACTAGCTTCTAATGAACAGTTCTTC.

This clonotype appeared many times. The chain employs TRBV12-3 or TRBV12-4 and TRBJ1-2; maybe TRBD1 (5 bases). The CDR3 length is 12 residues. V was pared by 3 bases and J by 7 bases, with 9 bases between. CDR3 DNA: TGTGCCAGCAGTTTGGGGGGGAGTGGCTACACCTTC. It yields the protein CASSLGGSGYTF.

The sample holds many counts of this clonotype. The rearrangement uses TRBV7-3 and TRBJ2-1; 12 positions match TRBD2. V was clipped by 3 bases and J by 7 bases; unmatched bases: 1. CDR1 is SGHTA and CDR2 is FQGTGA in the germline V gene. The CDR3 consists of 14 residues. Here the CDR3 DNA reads TGTGCCAGCAGCTTGCTAGCGGGAGGGAATGAGCAGTTCTTC. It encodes CASSLLAGGNEQFF.

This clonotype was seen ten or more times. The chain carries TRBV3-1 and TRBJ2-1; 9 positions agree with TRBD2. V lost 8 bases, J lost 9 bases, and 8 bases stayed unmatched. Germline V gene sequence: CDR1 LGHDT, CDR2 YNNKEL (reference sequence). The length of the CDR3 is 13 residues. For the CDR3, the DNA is TGTGCCAGCTCTAGCGGGATCCAGCGTGAGCAGTTCTTC. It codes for CASSSGIQREQFF.

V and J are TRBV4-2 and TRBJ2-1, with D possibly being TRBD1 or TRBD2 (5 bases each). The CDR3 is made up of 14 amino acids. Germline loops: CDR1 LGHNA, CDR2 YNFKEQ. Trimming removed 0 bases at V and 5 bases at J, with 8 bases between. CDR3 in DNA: TGTGCCAGCAGCCAAGATCGGGGCGACAATGAGCAGTTCTTC. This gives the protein CASSQDRGDNEQFF.

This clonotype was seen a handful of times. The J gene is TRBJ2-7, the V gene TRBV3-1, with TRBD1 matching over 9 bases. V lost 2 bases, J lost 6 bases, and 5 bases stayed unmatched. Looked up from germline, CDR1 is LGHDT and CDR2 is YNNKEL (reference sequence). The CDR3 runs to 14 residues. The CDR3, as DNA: TGTGCCAGCAGCCAAATACAGGGGGCTGGCGAGCAGTACTTC. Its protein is CASSQIQGAGEQYF.

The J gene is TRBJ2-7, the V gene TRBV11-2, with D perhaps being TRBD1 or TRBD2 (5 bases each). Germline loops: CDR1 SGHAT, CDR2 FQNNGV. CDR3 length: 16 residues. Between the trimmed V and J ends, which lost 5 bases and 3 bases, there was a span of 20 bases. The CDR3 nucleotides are TGTGCCAGCAGCGCCGGGACCGGGACCCTCAACTACGAGCAGTACTTC. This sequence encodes CASSAGTGTLNYEQYF.

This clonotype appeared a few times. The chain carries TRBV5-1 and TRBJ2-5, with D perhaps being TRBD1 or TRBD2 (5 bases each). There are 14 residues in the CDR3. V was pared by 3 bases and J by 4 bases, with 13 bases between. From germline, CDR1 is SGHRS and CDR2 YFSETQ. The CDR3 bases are TGCGCCAGCAGCTCCGGGACCGCCAGAGAGACCCAGTACTTC. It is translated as CASSSGTARETQYF.